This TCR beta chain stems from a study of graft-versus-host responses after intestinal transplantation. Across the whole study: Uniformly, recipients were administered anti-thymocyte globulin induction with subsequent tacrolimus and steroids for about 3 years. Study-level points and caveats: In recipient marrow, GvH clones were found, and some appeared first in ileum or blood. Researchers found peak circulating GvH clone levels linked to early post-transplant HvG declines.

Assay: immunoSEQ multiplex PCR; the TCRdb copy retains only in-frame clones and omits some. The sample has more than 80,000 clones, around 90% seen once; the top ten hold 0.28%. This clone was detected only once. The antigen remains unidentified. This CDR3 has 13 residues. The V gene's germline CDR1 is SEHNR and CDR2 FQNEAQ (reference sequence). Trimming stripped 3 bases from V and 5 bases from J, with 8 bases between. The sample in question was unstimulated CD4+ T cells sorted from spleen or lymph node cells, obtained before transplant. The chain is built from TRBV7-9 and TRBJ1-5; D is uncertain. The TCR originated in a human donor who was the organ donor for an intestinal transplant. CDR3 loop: CASSFAGDQPQHF. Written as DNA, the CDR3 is TGTGCCAGCAGCTTTGCAGGCGATCAGCCCCAGCATTTT.